This T cell receptor (beta chain) was sequenced during a study of T cell changes during pregnancy in multiple sclerosis. V trimming: 4 bases; J trimming: 3 bases; junction bases outside the gene matches: 0. The CDR3 extends over 12 amino acids. CDR1 and CDR2 from the germline V gene are LNHDA and SQIVND (reference sequence). The protocol was immunoSEQ multiplex PCR, while the TCRdb copy is restricted to in-frame clones and leaves out a portion. The sample has some 31,000 clones, 75% to 95% seen once. The clonotype comes from a female donor in good health, enrolled as a control in a pregnancy study. The chain uses TRBV19 and TRBJ2-7, with 7 bases matching TRBD1. The sample here was CD8+ T cells from peripheral blood mononuclear cells, taken in the second trimester of pregnancy. The CDR3 reads CASSRDSYEQYF. In nucleotides, the CDR3 is TGTGCCAGTAGTAGGGACAGCTACGAGCAGTACTTC.